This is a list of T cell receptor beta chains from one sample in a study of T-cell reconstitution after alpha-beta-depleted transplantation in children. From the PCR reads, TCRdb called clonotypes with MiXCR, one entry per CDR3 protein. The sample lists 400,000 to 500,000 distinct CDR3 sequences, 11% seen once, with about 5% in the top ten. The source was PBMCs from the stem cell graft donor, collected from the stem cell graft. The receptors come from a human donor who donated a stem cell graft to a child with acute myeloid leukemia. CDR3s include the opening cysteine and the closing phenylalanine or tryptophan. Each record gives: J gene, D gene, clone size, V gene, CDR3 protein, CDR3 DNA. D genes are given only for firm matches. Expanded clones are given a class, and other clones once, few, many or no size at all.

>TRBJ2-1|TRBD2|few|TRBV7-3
CASSNLAGGPNEQFF
TGTGCCAGCAGTAATCTAGCGGGAGGGCCCAATGAGCAGTTCTTC
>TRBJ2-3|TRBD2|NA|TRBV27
CASSAHSGGSPDTQYF
TGTGCCAGCAGTGCCCATAGCGGGGGATCCCCAGATACGCAGTATTTT
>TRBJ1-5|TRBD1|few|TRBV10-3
CAISSGTGGSRNQPQHF
TGTGCCATCAGCTCCGGGACAGGGGGTTCTCGCAATCAGCCCCAGCATTTT
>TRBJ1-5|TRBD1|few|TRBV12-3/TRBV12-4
CASSRDREVLSQPQHF
TGTGCCAGCAGCCGGGACAGGGAGGTTTTATCTCAGCCCCAGCATTTT
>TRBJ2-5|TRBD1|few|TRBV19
CASRGQGKETQYF
TGTGCCAGTAGAGGACAGGGAAAAGAGACCCAGTACTTC
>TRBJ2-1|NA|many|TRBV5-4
CASSLAGGLNNEQFF
TGTGCCAGCAGCTTGGCGGGTGGACTAAACAATGAGCAGTTCTTC
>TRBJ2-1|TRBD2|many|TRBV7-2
CASSQEAGGRNEQFF
TGTGCCAGCAGCCAGGAAGCGGGGGGGCGGAATGAGCAGTTCTTC
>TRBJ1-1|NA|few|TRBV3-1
CASSQKNRGSEAFF
TGTGCCAGCAGCCAAAAAAATAGGGGGTCTGAAGCTTTCTTT
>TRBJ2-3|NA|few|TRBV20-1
CSARDQGSTDTQYF
TGCAGTGCTAGAGATCAGGGTAGCACAGATACGCAGTATTTT
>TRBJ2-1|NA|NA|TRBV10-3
CAIRPDGNEQFF
TGTGCCATCAGACCAGACGGCAATGAGCAGTTCTTC
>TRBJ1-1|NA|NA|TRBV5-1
CASSLVPTGRSLGNTEAFF
TGCGCCAGCAGCCTGGTCCCGACGGGTCGCAGTTTGGGGAACACTGAAGCTTTCTTT
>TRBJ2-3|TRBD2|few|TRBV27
CASSFSGETDTQYF
TGTGCCAGCAGTTTCAGCGGGGAAACAGATACGCAGTATTTT
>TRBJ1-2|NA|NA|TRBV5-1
CASSLAGRTTF
TGCGCCAGCAGCTTGGCGGGACGGACCACCTTC
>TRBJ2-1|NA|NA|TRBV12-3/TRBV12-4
CASSIPERSYNEQFF
TGTGCCAGCAGTATCCCTGAGCGGTCCTACAATGAGCAGTTCTTC
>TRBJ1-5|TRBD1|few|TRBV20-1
CSATMDRGNQPQHF
TGCAGTGCTACTATGGACAGGGGGAATCAGCCCCAGCATTTT